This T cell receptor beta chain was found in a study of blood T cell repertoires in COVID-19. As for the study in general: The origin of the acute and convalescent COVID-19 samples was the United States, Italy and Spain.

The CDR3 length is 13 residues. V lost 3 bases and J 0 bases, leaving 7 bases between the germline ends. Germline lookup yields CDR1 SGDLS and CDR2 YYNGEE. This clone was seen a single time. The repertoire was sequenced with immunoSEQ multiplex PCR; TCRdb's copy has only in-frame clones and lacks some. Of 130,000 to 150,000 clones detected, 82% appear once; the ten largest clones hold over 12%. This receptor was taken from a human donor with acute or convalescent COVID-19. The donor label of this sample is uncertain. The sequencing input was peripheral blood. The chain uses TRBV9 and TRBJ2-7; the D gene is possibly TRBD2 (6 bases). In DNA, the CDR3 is TGTGCCAGCAGCGACGGGGGCTCCTACGAGCAGTACTTC. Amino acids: CASSDGGSYEQYF.